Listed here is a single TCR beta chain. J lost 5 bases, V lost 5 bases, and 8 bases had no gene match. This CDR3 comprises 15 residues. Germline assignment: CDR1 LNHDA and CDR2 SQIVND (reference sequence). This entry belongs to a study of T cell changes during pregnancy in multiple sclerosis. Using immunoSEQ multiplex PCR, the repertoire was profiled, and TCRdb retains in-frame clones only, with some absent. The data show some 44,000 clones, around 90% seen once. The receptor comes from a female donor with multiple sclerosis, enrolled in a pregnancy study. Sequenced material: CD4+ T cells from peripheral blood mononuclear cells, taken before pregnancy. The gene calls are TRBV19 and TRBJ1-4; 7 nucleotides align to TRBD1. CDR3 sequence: CASSWQGDPNEKLFF. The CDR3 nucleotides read TGTGCCAGTAGTTGGCAGGGGGACCCCAATGAAAAACTGTTTTTT.